The source of this T cell receptor (beta chain) is a study of identical twins. TCRdb reprocessed the 5' RACE reads with MiXCR, giving one entry per CDR3 protein. The sample has some 1,600,000 distinct CDR3 sequences; about 31% are singletons. The germline gives CDR1 SGDLS, CDR2 YYNGEE. With V trimmed by 0 bases and J by 5 bases, 15 bases remained unmatched. The CDR3 extends over 20 amino acids. Everyone who donated was a healthy Caucasian. Whole-study findings and limits: The conclusions drew on cross-sectional statistical analysis instead of tracking the same donors. Within cord blood, abundant beta clonotypes carried fewer insertions, but memory repertoires showed no such trend. Invariant MAIT and iNKT cells are populations that could partly confound zero-insertion analyses.

This clonotype was found a few times. The antigen remains unidentified. This chain uses TRBV9 with TRBJ2-5; 14 bases match TRBD2. Sequencing was done on a sample of cord blood. The sequence was collected from a newborn girl in good health. CDR3 bases: TGTGCCAGCAGCGTAGGTCGGGGTTCGGGACTAGCGGGAGTCAGGGAGACCCAGTACTTC. This codes for CASSVGRGSGLAGVRETQYF. The whole variable domain, remainder taken from reference TRBV9 and TRBJ2-5, is DSGVTQTPKHLITATGQRVTLRCSPRSGDLSVYWYQQSLDQGLQFLIQYYNGEERAKGNILERFSAQQFPDLHSELNLSSLELGDSALYFCASSVGRGSGLAGVRETQYFGPGTRLLVL.